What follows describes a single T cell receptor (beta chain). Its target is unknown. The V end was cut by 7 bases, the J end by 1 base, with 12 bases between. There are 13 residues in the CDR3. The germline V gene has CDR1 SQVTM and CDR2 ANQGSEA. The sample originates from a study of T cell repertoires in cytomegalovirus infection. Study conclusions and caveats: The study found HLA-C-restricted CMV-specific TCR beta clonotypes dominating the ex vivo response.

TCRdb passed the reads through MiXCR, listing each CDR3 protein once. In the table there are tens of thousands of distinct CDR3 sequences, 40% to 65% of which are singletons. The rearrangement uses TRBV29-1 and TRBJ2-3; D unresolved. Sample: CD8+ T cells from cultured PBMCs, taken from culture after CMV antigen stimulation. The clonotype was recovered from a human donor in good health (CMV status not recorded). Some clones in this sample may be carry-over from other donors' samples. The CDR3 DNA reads TGCAGCGACCCCTGGTTTTGCACAGATACGCAGTATTTT. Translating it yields CSDPWFCTDTQYF.